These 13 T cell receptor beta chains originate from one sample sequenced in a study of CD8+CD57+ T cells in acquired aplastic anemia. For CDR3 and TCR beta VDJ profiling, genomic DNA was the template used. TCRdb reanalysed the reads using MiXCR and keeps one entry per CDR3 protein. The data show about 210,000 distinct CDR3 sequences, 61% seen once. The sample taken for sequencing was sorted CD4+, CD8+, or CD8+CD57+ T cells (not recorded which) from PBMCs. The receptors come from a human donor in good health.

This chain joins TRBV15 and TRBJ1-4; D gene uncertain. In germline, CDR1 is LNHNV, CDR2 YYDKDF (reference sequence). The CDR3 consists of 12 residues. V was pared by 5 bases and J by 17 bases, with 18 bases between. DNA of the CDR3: TGTGCCACCAGCCTGGGCCGGTGGCCTTTATTTTTT. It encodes CATSLGRWPLFF.

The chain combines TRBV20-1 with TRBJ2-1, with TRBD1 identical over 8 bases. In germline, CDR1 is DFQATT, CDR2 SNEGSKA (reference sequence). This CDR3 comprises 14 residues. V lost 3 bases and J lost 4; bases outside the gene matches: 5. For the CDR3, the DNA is TGCAGTGCTAGGTGGGACAGGTATTACAATGAGCAGTTCTTC. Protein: CSARWDRYYNEQFF.

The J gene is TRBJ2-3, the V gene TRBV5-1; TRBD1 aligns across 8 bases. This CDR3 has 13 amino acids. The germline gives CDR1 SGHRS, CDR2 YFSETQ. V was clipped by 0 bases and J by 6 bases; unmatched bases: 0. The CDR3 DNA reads TGCGCCAGCAGCTTGGGACAGGGGGATACGCAGTATTTT. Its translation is CASSLGQGDTQYF.

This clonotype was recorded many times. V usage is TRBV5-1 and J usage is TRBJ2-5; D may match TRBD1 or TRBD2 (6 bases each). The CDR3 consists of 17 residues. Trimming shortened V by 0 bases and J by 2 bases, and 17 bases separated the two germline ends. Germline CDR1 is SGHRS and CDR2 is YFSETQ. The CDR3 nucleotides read TGCGCCAGCAGCTTGGTAGGGGGGTCGAGAGGGCAAGAGACCCAGTACTTC. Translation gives CASSLVGGSRGQETQYF.

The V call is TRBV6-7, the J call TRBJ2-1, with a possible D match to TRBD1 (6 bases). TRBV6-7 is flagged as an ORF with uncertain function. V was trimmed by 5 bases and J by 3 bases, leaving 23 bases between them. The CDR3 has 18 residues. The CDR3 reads CASSQTKGDGIGYNEQFF. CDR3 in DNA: TGTGCCAGCAGTCAAACGAAGGGGGACGGGATTGGCTACAATGAGCAGTTCTTC.

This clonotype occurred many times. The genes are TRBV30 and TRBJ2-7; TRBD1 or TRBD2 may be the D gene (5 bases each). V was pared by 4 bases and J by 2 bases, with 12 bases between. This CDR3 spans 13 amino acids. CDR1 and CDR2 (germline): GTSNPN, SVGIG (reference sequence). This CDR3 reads CAWIGTETYEQYF. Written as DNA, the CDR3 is TGTGCCTGGATCGGGACGGAGACCTACGAGCAGTACTTC. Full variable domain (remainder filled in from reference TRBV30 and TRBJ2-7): SQTIHQWPATLVQPVGSPLSLECTVEGTSNPNLYWYRQAAGRGLQLLFYSVGIGQISSEVPQNLSASRPQDRQFILSSKKLLLSDSGFYLCAWIGTETYEQYFGPGTRLTVT.

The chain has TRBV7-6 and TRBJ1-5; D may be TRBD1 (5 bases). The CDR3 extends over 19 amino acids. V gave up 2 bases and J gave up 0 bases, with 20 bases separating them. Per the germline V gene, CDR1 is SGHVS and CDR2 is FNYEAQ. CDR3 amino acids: CASSLLRDGRWDSNQPQHF. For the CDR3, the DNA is TGTGCCAGCAGCTTACTCCGGGACGGCCGTTGGGATAGCAATCAGCCCCAGCATTTT.

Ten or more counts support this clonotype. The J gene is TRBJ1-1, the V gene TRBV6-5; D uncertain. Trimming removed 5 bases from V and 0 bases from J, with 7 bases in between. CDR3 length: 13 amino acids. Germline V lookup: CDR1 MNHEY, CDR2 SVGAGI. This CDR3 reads CASSINLNTEAFF. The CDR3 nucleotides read TGTGCCAGCAGTATCAATTTGAACACTGAAGCTTTCTTT.

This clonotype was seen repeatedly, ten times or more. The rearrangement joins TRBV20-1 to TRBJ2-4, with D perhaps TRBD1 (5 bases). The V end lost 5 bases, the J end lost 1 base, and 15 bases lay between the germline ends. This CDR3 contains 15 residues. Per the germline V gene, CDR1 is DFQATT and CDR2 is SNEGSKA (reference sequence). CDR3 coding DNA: TGCAGTGCTGGAAGACAGTGGATTGCCAAAAACATTCAGTACTTC. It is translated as CSAGRQWIAKNIQYF.

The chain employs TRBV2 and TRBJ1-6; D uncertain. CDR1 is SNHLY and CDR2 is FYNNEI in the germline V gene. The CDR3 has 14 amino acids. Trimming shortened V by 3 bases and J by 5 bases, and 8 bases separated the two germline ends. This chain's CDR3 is CASSERRNNSPLHF. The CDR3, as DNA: TGTGCCAGCAGTGAGCGACGTAATAATTCACCCCTCCACTTT.

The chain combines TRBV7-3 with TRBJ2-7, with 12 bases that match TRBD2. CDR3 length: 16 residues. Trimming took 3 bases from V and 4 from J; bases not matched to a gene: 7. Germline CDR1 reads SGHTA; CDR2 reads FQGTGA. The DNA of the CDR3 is TGTGCCAGCAGCTTCCGGACTAGCGGGATTGGATACGAGCAGTACTTC. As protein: CASSFRTSGIGYEQYF.

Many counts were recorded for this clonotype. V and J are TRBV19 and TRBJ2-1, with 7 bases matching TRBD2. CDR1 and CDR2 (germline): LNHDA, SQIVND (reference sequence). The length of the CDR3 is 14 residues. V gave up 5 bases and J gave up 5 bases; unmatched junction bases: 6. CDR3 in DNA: TGTGCCAGTAGTTGGGGGGGGTACAACAATGAGCAGTTCTTC. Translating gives CASSWGGYNNEQFF.

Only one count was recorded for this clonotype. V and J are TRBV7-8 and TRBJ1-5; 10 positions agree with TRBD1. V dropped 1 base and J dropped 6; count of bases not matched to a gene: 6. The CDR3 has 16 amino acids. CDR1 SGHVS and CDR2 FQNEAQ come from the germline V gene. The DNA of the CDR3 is TGTGCCAGCAGCTTAGAGCCGGGACAGGGGAGTCAGCCCCAGCATTTT. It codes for CASSLEPGQGSQPQHF.